This TCR beta chain was identified during a study of CD8 T cells in Susac syndrome. When the RNA was reverse transcribed, random hexamers were used with an input of roughly 0.5 to 1 ug. The CDR3 of TCR beta was amplified by immunoSEQ multiplex PCR across 54 Vbeta and 13 Jbeta. From the immunoSEQ multiplex PCR reads, TCRdb called clonotypes with MiXCR, one entry per CDR3 protein. The sample carries under 85,000 distinct CDR3 sequences, over 85% recorded once. The CDR3 sequence is 13 residues long. The germline V gene has CDR1 SGHVS and CDR2 FQNEAQ. The germline V and J ends were trimmed by 1 base and 6 bases, with 10 bases remaining between them.

The sequenced material came from CD8+ T cells from PBMCs. The chain joins TRBV7-8 to TRBJ2-7, with a weak D call TRBD1 (6 bases). The clonotype originates from a human donor with Susac syndrome. The CDR3 protein is CASSLEGVAEQYF. DNA of the CDR3: TGTGCCAGCAGCTTAGAGGGGGTGGCCGAGCAGTACTTC.